This T cell receptor beta chain was sequenced during a study of T-cell memory formation after mild COVID-19. On the study more broadly: Each donor largely had its own TCR clusters.

This clonotype has just one count. This CDR3 region has 12 residues. Trimming cost V 10 bases and J 5 bases, with 14 bases left between them. CDR1 and CDR2 (germline): MNHEY, SVGEGT. Each CDR3 protein gets one entry after TCRdb re-called the 5' RACE reads with MiXCR. The repertoire includes around 340,000 distinct CDR3 sequences, roughly 21% of them detected once, and 9.5% to 15% sits in the top ten. This chain connects TRBV6-2 or TRBV6-3 to TRBJ2-5; D remains unclear. The sequence came from an adult woman who had mild COVID-19 (a few samples of this study predate the infection). Cell type and time point are not known. The sample comprised PBMCs or a T cell subset sorted from them (not recorded which). The CDR3 region has the DNA TGTGCCACCTGTCGTCCGAGGGAGACCCAGTACTTC. It is translated as CATCRPRETQYF.